These 22 T cell receptor beta chains originate from one sample sequenced in a study of cytomegalovirus exposure and HLA in healthy donors. The assay was immunoSEQ multiplex PCR, and TCRdb's table has in-frame clones only and misses some. The sample has about 54,000 clones; roughly 89% are singletons. The sequencing sample was made of PBMCs. All receptors come from a woman between 18 and 30 years old in good health and CMV-seropositive.

The rearrangement joins TRBV11-3 to TRBJ2-1; D might be TRBD2 (5 bases). Germline assignment: CDR1 SGHNT and CDR2 YENEEA. V lost 6 bases and J lost 6, with 12 bases in between. This CDR3 is 13 amino acids long. The CDR3 DNA reads TGTGCCAGCAGTTATCGACGGGGCAATGAGCAGTTCTTC. As protein: CASSYRRGNEQFF.

The rearrangement links TRBV5-1 to TRBJ1-1, with 7 bases fitting TRBD1. V was clipped by 6 bases and J by 2 bases; unmatched bases: 7. The CDR3 is 14 amino acids. CDR1 SGHRS and CDR2 YFSETQ come from the germline V gene. CDR3 residues: CASNSGGANTEAFF. CDR3 nucleotides: TGCGCCAGCAATTCAGGGGGAGCTAACACTGAAGCTTTCTTT.

The rearrangement joins TRBV5-5 to TRBJ2-2; unclear D gene. Germline lookup yields CDR1 SGHKS and CDR2 YYEKEE (reference sequence). Trimming pared 4 bases from V and 3 bases from J, leaving 16 bases between. The CDR3 is 16 amino acids. The CDR3 protein is CASSPSPTTHTGELFF. The CDR3 nucleotides read TGTGCCAGCAGCCCGTCCCCGACAACCCACACCGGGGAGCTGTTTTTT. The entire variable domain, with the rest obtained from reference TRBV5-5 and TRBJ2-2, is as follows: DAGVTQSPTHLIKTRGQQVTLRCSPISGHKSVSWYQQVLGQGPQFIFQYYEKEERGRGNFPDRFSARQFPNYSSELNVNALLLGDSALYLCASSPSPTTHTGELFFGEGSRLTVL.

This clone was counted only a few times. The chain recombines TRBV28 with TRBJ2-7; D gene unclear. The CDR3 loop spans 11 amino acids. Trimming removed 6 bases at V and 6 bases at J, with 9 bases between. CDR1 MDHEN and CDR2 SYDVKM come from the germline V gene. CDR3 residues: CASRAFGEQYF. CDR3 DNA: TGTGCCAGCAGGGCTTTTGGCGAGCAGTACTTC.

The chain couples TRBV5-6 to TRBJ2-5, with D perhaps TRBD2 (7 bases). From germline, CDR1 is SGHDT and CDR2 YYEEEE. V lost 4 bases and J lost 1, with 14 bases in between. The CDR3 spans 15 residues. The CDR3, as DNA: TGTGCCAGCAGCGAAAACGGGGGGCCCCAAGAGACCCAGTACTTC. Its translation is CASSENGGPQETQYF.

In DNA form, the CDR3 reads TGTGCCAGCAGGACAGGGGCGAGCTCCTACAATGAGCAGTTCTTC. This translates into CASRTGASSYNEQFF. The J gene is TRBJ2-1, the V gene TRBV27; 8 bases line up with TRBD1. After removal of 6 bases from V and 0 bases from J, the junction contained 4 bases not matched to a gene. Per germline, CDR1 MNHEY and CDR2 SMNVEV (reference sequence). This CDR3 is 15 amino acids long.

This clone was counted a few times. The chain is built from TRBV28 and TRBJ1-2, with D possibly TRBD1 on 5 matching bases. V lost 6 bases to trimming and J lost 4 bases, with 15 bases between them. CDR1 and CDR2 (germline): MDHEN, SYDVKM. The CDR3 loop spans 14 amino acids. The CDR3 is CASRKPQGIYGYTF. The CDR3, as DNA: TGTGCCAGCAGAAAACCTCAGGGAATCTATGGCTACACCTTC.

This chain joins TRBV21-1 and TRBJ1-3; TRBD1, as called in the table, went unchecked against the DNA. TRBV21-1 is termed a pseudogene. This CDR3 contains 15 residues. CDR3 bases: TGTGCCAGCAGCACTACAGGCGTCTCTGGAAACACCATATATTTT. Its protein is CASSTTGVSGNTIYF.

Regarding this clone: At one of its ends the junction is not consistent with the germline gene, which may arise from a read error. The CDR3 bases are TGTGCTAGCAGTCTTGACAGACCTCCGGAGACCCAGTACTTC. This translates into CASSLDRPPETQYF. V and J are TRBV7-7 and TRBJ2-5, with D maybe TRBD1 (5 bases). This CDR3 is built from 14 residues. The germline gives CDR1 SSHAT, CDR2 FNYEAQ (reference sequence).

The chain uses TRBV6-5 and TRBJ2-5, with 7 bases that match TRBD2. V shed 8 bases, J shed 5 bases, and the junction held 5 bases outside the gene matches. In germline, CDR1 is MNHEY, CDR2 SVGAGI. CDR3 length: 12 residues. In DNA, the CDR3 is TGTGCCAGCCGGGACTACAGCGAGACCCAGTACTTC. This sequence encodes CASRDYSETQYF.

The chain has TRBV7-9 and TRBJ1-1, with D perhaps TRBD1 (6 bases). The CDR3 covers 15 residues. Germline assignment: CDR1 SEHNR and CDR2 FQNEAQ (reference sequence). V shed 5 bases and J shed 3 bases, with 16 bases lying between them. The CDR3 protein is CASSLNTGFDTEAFF. In nucleotides, the CDR3 is TGTGCCAGCAGCCTCAATACAGGGTTCGACACTGAAGCTTTCTTT.

The chain links TRBV7-3 to TRBJ2-1; D possibly corresponds to TRBD2 (5 bases). CDR1 and CDR2 (germline): SGHTA, FQGTGA. V was trimmed by 5 bases and J by 4 bases, leaving 9 bases between them. There are 13 residues in the CDR3. The CDR3 protein is CASSPRDYNEQFF. The CDR3 bases are TGTGCCAGCAGCCCACGGGATTACAATGAGCAGTTCTTC.

The chain has TRBV27 and TRBJ2-1; 7 positions agree with TRBD2. There are 13 residues in the CDR3. Germline assignment: CDR1 MNHEY and CDR2 SMNVEV (reference sequence). V lost 5 bases, J lost 6 bases, and 4 bases stayed unmatched. The CDR3 sequence is CASSIAGVNEQFF. The DNA for the CDR3 is TGTGCCAGCAGTATTGCGGGAGTCAATGAGCAGTTCTTC.

The chain uses TRBV29-1 and TRBJ2-7; 7 positions match TRBD1. Per the germline V gene, CDR1 is SQVTM and CDR2 is ANQGSEA. Germline trimming cut 2 bases from V and 6 bases from J; bases unmatched to any gene: 16. The CDR3 length is 16 residues. DNA of the CDR3: TGCAGCGTTGAATGGGCCTTTGGGACAGATTTTCGCGAGCAGTACTTC. It translates to CSVEWAFGTDFREQYF.

This sequence joins TRBV11-2 and TRBJ2-3; TRBD2 matches 13 bases. Losses at the gene ends were 5 bases for V and 4 bases for J; bases not matched to a gene: 0. The CDR3 is made up of 14 amino acids. Germline V gene lookup returns CDR1 SGHAT and CDR2 FQNNGV. The CDR3, as DNA: TGTGCCAGCAGCGGGACTAGCGGGGCAGATACGCAGTATTTT. This codes for CASSGTSGADTQYF.

The chain combines TRBV6-5 with TRBJ1-3; D remains unclear. This CDR3 is built from 13 residues. Germline V gene sequence: CDR1 MNHEY, CDR2 SVGAGI. With 7 bases removed from V and 0 bases from J, the gap between germline ends came to 7 bases. DNA of the CDR3: TGTGCCAGCACCGTGAGCTCTGGAAACACCATATATTTT. Translation gives CASTVSSGNTIYF.

V is TRBV6-4 and J is TRBJ1-6, with TRBD1 matching over 8 bases. CDR1 is MRHNA, CDR2 SNTAGT, per germline. The CDR3 consists of 16 residues. V was clipped by 3 bases and J by 7 bases; unmatched bases: 8. CDR3 in amino acids: CASSETGASGNSPLHF. The DNA for the CDR3 is TGTGCCAGCAGTGAGACAGGGGCATCGGGAAATTCACCCCTCCACTTT.

The CDR3 here is CASSPRTGSSYEQYF. In nucleotides, the CDR3 is TGTGCCAGCAGCCCGCGGACAGGGAGCTCCTACGAGCAGTACTTC. V and J are TRBV5-4 and TRBJ2-7; 8 nucleotides align to TRBD1. J lost 0 bases, V lost 4 bases, and 6 bases had no gene match. CDR3 length: 15 residues. Germline CDR1 reads SGHNT; CDR2 reads YYREEE (reference sequence).

This sequence joins TRBV7-6 and TRBJ2-3; TRBD2 is a possible D gene (6 bases). The CDR3 length is 16 residues. The germline V gene encodes CDR1 SGHVS and CDR2 FNYEAQ. Trimming took off 3 bases at V and 0 bases at J, with 13 bases between the two ends. CDR3 loop: CASSFPTGTSTDTQYF. CDR3 DNA sequence: TGTGCCAGCAGCTTCCCGACCGGGACTAGCACAGATACGCAGTATTTT.

The chain employs TRBV7-2 and TRBJ1-1, with D perhaps TRBD1 (6 bases). V was cut by 2 bases and J by 0 bases, with 10 bases left in between. CDR1 and CDR2 from the germline V gene are SGHTA and FQGNSA. This CDR3 has 15 residues. The CDR3 sequence: CASSLLGAMNTEAFF. In nucleotides, the CDR3 is TGTGCCAGCAGCTTACTGGGGGCAATGAACACTGAAGCTTTCTTT.

The chain couples TRBV27 to TRBJ2-5; perhaps TRBD2 as D (5 bases). This CDR3 is built from 14 residues. Trimming stripped 0 bases from V and 3 bases from J, with 8 bases between. The germline V gene encodes CDR1 MNHEY and CDR2 SMNVEV (reference sequence). The CDR3 region has the DNA TGTGCCAGCAGTTTATCGTCCGGGGAAGAGACCCAGTACTTC. It codes for CASSLSSGEETQYF.

V and J are TRBV7-9 and TRBJ2-2, with TRBD1 matching over 8 bases. The CDR3 totals 18 residues. J gave up 3 bases and V 0 bases, and 9 bases lay outside the gene matches. Germline-derived CDR1 and CDR2 are SEHNR and FQNEAQ (reference sequence). CDR3 protein: CASSLANAGGLDTGELFF. CDR3 nucleotides: TGTGCCAGCAGCTTAGCTAACGCAGGGGGCTTGGACACCGGGGAGCTGTTTTTT. The complete variable domain, with remaining parts taken from reference TRBV7-9 and TRBJ2-2, reads DTGVSQNPRHKITKRGQNVTFRCDPISEHNRLYWYRQTLGQGPEFLTYFQNEAQLEKSRLLSDRFSAERPKGSFSTLEIQRTEQGDSAMYLCASSLANAGGLDTGELFFGEGSRLTVL.